These 20 T cell receptor beta chains share one sample of origin, sequenced in a study of T cell changes during pregnancy in multiple sclerosis. The assay was immunoSEQ multiplex PCR, and TCRdb's table has in-frame clones only and misses some. This sample has about 38,000 clones; 85% to 90% occur once, and the top ten carry around 0.52%. Sequenced material: CD4+ T cells from peripheral blood mononuclear cells, taken in the second trimester of pregnancy. The receptor set was obtained from a female donor with multiple sclerosis, enrolled in a pregnancy study.

Relative to its sample, this clone is large. The chain uses TRBV12-5 and TRBJ2-5; weak D call: TRBD1 (5 bases). The V end lost 6 bases, the J end lost 6 bases, and 14 bases lay between the germline ends. This CDR3 spans 13 amino acids. Germline CDR1 is LGHNT and CDR2 is FRNRAP. In DNA form, the CDR3 reads TGTGCTAGTGGGCAAGGGGTCGGACAGACCCAGTACTTC. It encodes CASGQGVGQTQYF.

This clone was observed once. CDR3 nucleotides: TGTGCCAGCTCACGGAACAGGGGTGGCAATAATGAAAAACTGTTTTTT. Amino acid sequence: CASSRNRGGNNEKLFF. This chain uses TRBV18 with TRBJ1-4, with TRBD1 identical over 7 bases. Germline CDR1 is KGHSH and CDR2 is LQKENI. J was trimmed by 4 bases and V by 4 bases; bases with no gene match: 9. There are 16 residues in the CDR3.

Written as DNA, the CDR3 is TGCGCCAGCAGCTTGGGGACAGGGCTCGATAATGAAAAACTGTTTTTT. Translating it yields CASSLGTGLDNEKLFF. This chain joins TRBV5-1 and TRBJ1-4, with 8 bases fitting TRBD1. The CDR3 is 16 amino acids. Germline assignment: CDR1 SGHRS and CDR2 YFSETQ. V dropped 0 bases and J dropped 4; count of bases not matched to a gene: 5.

The rearrangement joins TRBV27 to TRBJ2-3, with unresolved D. Germline V lookup: CDR1 MNHEY, CDR2 SMNVEV (reference sequence). The ends were cut back, 3 bases at V and 0 bases at J, with 10 bases in the middle. CDR3 size: 15 residues. Here the CDR3 DNA reads TGTGCCAGCAGTTTGTCTGCGGCTAGCACAGATACGCAGTATTTT. Translating it yields CASSLSAASTDTQYF.

V and J are TRBV28 and TRBJ1-1; possible D gene TRBD1, 5 bases. The CDR3 runs to 16 residues. From germline, CDR1 is MDHEN and CDR2 SYDVKM. Between the trimmed V and J ends, which lost 3 bases and 0 bases, there was a span of 14 bases. The CDR3 is CASSFIVTGLNTEAFF. For the CDR3, the DNA is TGTGCCAGCAGTTTCATTGTTACAGGCTTGAACACTGAAGCTTTCTTT.

The sample holds a few counts of this clone. This chain uses TRBV6-4 with TRBJ2-3; 10 bases fit TRBD1. J was trimmed by 4 bases and V by 5 bases; bases with no gene match: 6. Germline V gene sequence: CDR1 MRHNA, CDR2 SNTAGT. The CDR3 spans 15 residues. CDR3 loop: CASSPGTGVPDTQYF. CDR3 in DNA: TGTGCCAGCAGTCCCGGGACAGGGGTCCCAGATACGCAGTATTTT.

This clone was seen only once. CDR3 nucleotides: TGCGCCAGCAGTAGGGCCGGACTAGCGGGACCAGATACGCAGTATTTT. The encoded protein is CASSRAGLAGPDTQYF. The rearrangement uses TRBV4-1 and TRBJ2-3; 12 nucleotides match TRBD2. Germline lookup yields CDR1 MGHRA and CDR2 YSYEKL. CDR3 length: 16 amino acids. With 6 bases clipped from V and 4 bases from J, the junction kept 8 bases outside the gene matches.

The V gene is TRBV11-2, the J gene TRBJ2-1, with D possibly TRBD1 on 6 matching bases. The V end was cut by 2 bases, the J end by 4 bases, with 21 bases between. CDR1 is SGHAT and CDR2 is FQNNGV in the germline V gene. This CDR3 contains 18 residues. In nucleotides, the CDR3 is TGTGCCAGCAGCTTATCAACCAGGGGCACGATATCATACAATGAGCAGTTCTTC. Encoded protein: CASSLSTRGTISYNEQFF.

The chain joins TRBV2 to TRBJ2-5, with TRBD2 matching over 7 bases. Germline CDR1 and CDR2: SNHLY and FYNNEI. The V and J ends lost 6 bases and 7 bases, in that order; junction bases with no gene match: 11. The CDR3 extends over 14 amino acids. The DNA for the CDR3 is TGTGCCAGCAGCCGAAGACTAGCCCCAGGGACCCAGTACTTC. Translation: CASSRRLAPGTQYF.

The V gene is TRBV27, the J gene TRBJ1-1, with a weak D call TRBD1 (6 bases). The V and J ends lost 5 bases and 7 bases respectively, with 14 bases between them. The CDR3 has 13 amino acids. The germline V gene encodes CDR1 MNHEY and CDR2 SMNVEV (reference sequence). The CDR3 loop is CASSVTGSDEAFF. DNA for the CDR3: TGTGCCAGCAGTGTAACAGGGAGTGATGAAGCTTTCTTT.

The J gene is TRBJ1-5, the V gene TRBV7-8; TRBD1 agrees at 8 bases. Germline loops: CDR1 SGHVS, CDR2 FQNEAQ. Trimming cost V 0 bases and J 2 bases; bases outside gene matches: 12. The CDR3 covers 19 residues. This CDR3 is CASSLAGWAGGVGNQPQHF. CDR3 coding DNA: TGTGCCAGCAGCTTAGCGGGGTGGGCAGGGGGCGTTGGCAATCAGCCCCAGCATTTT.

This rearrangement joins TRBV7-9 to TRBJ2-1; D is undetermined. The V gene's germline CDR1 is SEHNR and CDR2 FQNEAQ (reference sequence). The CDR3 length is 14 residues. V was clipped by 2 bases and J by 5 bases, with 10 bases between them. CDR3 in DNA: TGTGCCAGCAGCTTAACGACTTACCACAATGAGCAGTTCTTC. This codes for CASSLTTYHNEQFF.

Notes on this clone: The sample carries other DNA sequences with the same CDR3. V usage is TRBV19 and J usage is TRBJ2-3; 8 nucleotides agree with TRBD2. The length of the CDR3 is 15 residues. Germline V gene data show CDR1 as LNHDA and CDR2 as SQIVND (reference sequence). The ends lost 5 bases at V and 0 bases at J; junction bases unmatched: 4. This chain's CDR3 is CASSPLAGSTDTQYF. CDR3 DNA sequence: TGTGCCAGTAGTCCATTAGCGGGAAGCACAGATACGCAGTATTTT.

This clone appeared a few times. The V and J genes are TRBV11-3 and TRBJ1-4, with TRBD1 identical over 7 bases. Trimming at V came to 6 bases and at J to 4 bases, leaving 8 bases not matched to a gene. The CDR3 loop spans 15 amino acids. CDR1 and CDR2 (germline): SGHNT, YENEEA. CDR3 region: CASSLKDRFNEKLFF. CDR3 DNA sequence: TGTGCCAGCAGTTTAAAGGACAGGTTTAATGAAAAACTGTTTTTT.

This chain uses TRBV19 with TRBJ1-5; 9 bases fit TRBD1. The CDR3 loop spans 17 amino acids. The V segment lost 5 bases and the J segment 0 bases; nucleotides outside the gene matches: 8. Germline loops: CDR1 LNHDA, CDR2 SQIVND (reference sequence). Here the CDR3 DNA reads TGTGCCAGTAGTTCGGACAGGGGACGTTATAGCAATCAGCCCCAGCATTTT. This gives the protein CASSSDRGRYSNQPQHF.

The chain combines TRBV5-4 with TRBJ1-4, with D unclear. Germline lookup yields CDR1 SGHNT and CDR2 YYREEE (reference sequence). This CDR3 is built from 16 residues. Trimming left V 3 bases short and J 3 bases short, with 15 bases between. The CDR3 DNA follows: TGTGCCAGCAGCTCGTTTGACCCGGGAGCTAATGAAAAACTGTTTTTT. The encoded protein is CASSSFDPGANEKLFF.

This clone occurred once. CDR3 sequence reads: CASLPRESSYNEQFF. DNA of the CDR3: TGTGCCAGCCTACCGCGGGAAAGCTCCTACAATGAGCAGTTCTTC. This chain uses TRBV18 with TRBJ2-1; D may be TRBD2 (6 bases). Between the trimmed V and J ends, which lost 8 bases and 0 bases, there was a span of 14 bases. The germline CDR1 and CDR2 sequences are KGHSH and LQKENI. The CDR3 is 15 residues long.

The rearrangement joins TRBV5-8 to TRBJ2-7, with 7 bases that match TRBD2. V was clipped by 2 bases and J by 2 bases; unmatched bases: 7. This CDR3 has 15 residues. Germline V gives CDR1 SGHTS, CDR2 YDEGEE. CDR3 amino acids: CASSFSGTIPYEQYF. The CDR3 region has the DNA TGTGCCAGCAGCTTCTCCGGGACTATTCCCTACGAGCAGTACTTC.

Here the CDR3 DNA reads TGTGCCAGCAGCTTGGGGCACCAGACAGTGTATGGCTACACCTTC. This sequence encodes CASSLGHQTVYGYTF. The chain has TRBV5-4 and TRBJ1-2; tentative D call: TRBD1 (5 bases). Trimming cost V 0 bases and J 5 bases, with 14 bases left between them. Germline-derived CDR1 and CDR2 are SGHNT and YYREEE (reference sequence). There are 15 residues in the CDR3.

The chain joins TRBV7-9 to TRBJ2-3; 7 nucleotides agree with TRBD1. V lost 4 bases, J lost 5 bases, and 3 bases stayed unmatched. This CDR3 spans 13 amino acids. Germline CDR1 is SEHNR and CDR2 is FQNEAQ (reference sequence). The CDR3 spells CASSYYRGDTQYF. The DNA for the CDR3 is TGTGCCAGCAGCTACTACAGGGGAGATACGCAGTATTTT.